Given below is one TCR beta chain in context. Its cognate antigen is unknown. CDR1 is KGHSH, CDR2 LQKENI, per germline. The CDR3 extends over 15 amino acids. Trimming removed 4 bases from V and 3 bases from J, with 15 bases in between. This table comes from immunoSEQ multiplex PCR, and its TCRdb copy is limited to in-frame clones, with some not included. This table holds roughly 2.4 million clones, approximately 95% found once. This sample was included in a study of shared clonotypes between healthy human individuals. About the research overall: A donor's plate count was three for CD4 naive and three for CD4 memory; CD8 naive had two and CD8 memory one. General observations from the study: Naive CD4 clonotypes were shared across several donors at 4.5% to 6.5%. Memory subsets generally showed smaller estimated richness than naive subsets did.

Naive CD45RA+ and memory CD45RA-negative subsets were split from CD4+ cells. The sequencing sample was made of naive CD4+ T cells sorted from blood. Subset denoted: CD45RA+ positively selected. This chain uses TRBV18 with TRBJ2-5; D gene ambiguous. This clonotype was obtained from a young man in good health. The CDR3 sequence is CASSLKRTEEETQYF. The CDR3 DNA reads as TGTGCCAGCTCACTAAAGCGTACCGAAGAAGAGACCCAGTACTTC.